This T cell receptor beta chain emerged from a study of tumor-infiltrating lymphocytes in primary liver carcinoma (TCRdb year 2017). In terms of the full investigation: Surgical resection was performed in China between November 2015 and 2016 on five or six patients with histopathologically diagnosed primary liver carcinoma. Hepatocellular carcinoma (four) or combined HCC and intrahepatic cholangiocarcinoma (one) was present in the five patients, who were three men and two women aged 30 to 69 years. The tumors of the five patients were staged as T1-T3 N0M0, with maximum diameters ranging from roughly 4 to 11 cm. Roughly 3.5 to 7.5 million productive TCRbeta reads were obtained per sample, and no significant difference in read depth was found between tissue types. For each liver tumor, the study sampled five regions along with adjacent normal tissue and blood, and applied TCRbeta repertoire sequencing, expression microarrays and whole-exome sequencing. A total of roughly 35 specimens from 5 patients underwent TCRbeta repertoire sequencing, comprising about 25 tumor regions, 5 adjacent noncancerous liver tissues and 5 peripheral blood samples. Technical replicate repertoires showed high reproducibility, with mean shared-clone rates about 0.92 and correlation coefficients above 0.95. Results and caveats for the whole study, not just this receptor: Only 4 or 5 patients were included in the study, and the authors note that the findings should be validated in a larger study. Bulk unsorted samples precluded comparing CD4+ and CD8+ T cell repertoires. Consistent with antigen-driven expansion, pairs of tumor regions showed higher repertoire overlap (mean about 36%) than either tumor-adjacent pairs (approximately 17%) or tumor-blood pairs (roughly 15%). Because sequencing covered only the TCR beta chain and unpaired alpha chains were not captured, true repertoire diversity is likely underestimated. A significantly larger repertoire fraction was made up by the top 250 clones in tumors than in blood (p = 0.039).

CDR1 and CDR2 are drawn from the germline V gene: MNHEY, SVGAGI. The junction shows trimming of 4 bases on V and 6 bases on J, plus 14 bases between the germline ends. The CDR3 starts with the cysteine, ends with the phenylalanine, and has 14 residues. Only CDR3 DNA is held: 42 bases, read in frame from base 1. Using a constant-region primer and ProtoScript II reverse transcriptase, TCRbeta-specific cDNA was reverse-transcribed from around 520 ng total RNA. Construction of the TCRbeta libraries relied on three nested rounds of multiplex PCR, following a slightly modified ARM-PCR procedure. Multiplex TRBV1-TRBV30 forward primers and a Cbeta reverse primer were used in the first two PCR rounds, each of which was run for approximately 9 cycles. Sample barcodes and Illumina adapters were added in a final 25-cycle PCR with Deep VentR polymerase. Before sequencing, amplicons of 200-500 bp were purified from gel using a QIAquick gel extraction kit. An Illumina HiSeq 2500 was used to sequence the TCRbeta amplicons with 250-bp paired-end reads. As for the original processing: Reads were quality-trimmed with Trimmomatic v0.33, and paired reads were merged with FLASH v1.2.11 to recover full CDR3 sequences. V, D and J germline segments were assigned to the rearranged TCRbeta sequences by MiGEC v1.2.1b. Clonotype statistics and Shannon-Wiener diversity indices were calculated with VDJtools v1.0.0. To reduce sampling bias, subsequent analyses other than the diversity analysis used only the 250 most abundant clonotypes in each sample. TCRdb reworked the public reads: Q25 trimming with fastp, MiXCR clone assembly, productive beta chains retained. Rows with one shared CDR3 protein collapse into an entry with the most common genes and DNA. TCRdb assigned the V and J calls; the authors' analysis was not used. This sample lists a few hundred thousand distinct CDR3 sequences; around three fifths were detected once. The ten largest make up more than 15% of the sample.

The sample holds one count of this clonotype. There is no known antigen for this receptor. This may be a read error, as it is one base from a much larger clone. Blood RNA was extracted from unsorted whole blood with TRIzol reagent; germline DNA came from the DNeasy Blood & Tissue kit. At the time of sampling, the patients were treatment-naive and had chronic HBV infection. About 4 milliliters of peripheral blood were collected into K2EDTA tubes before surgery. In this chain, TRBV6-5 is recombined with TRBJ2-3; TRBD2 is possibly the D segment (6 matching bases). The sequencing sample was made of peripheral blood. The receptor was isolated from a woman in her twenties or thirties with primary liver carcinoma and hepatitis B virus infection. The CDR3 amino acid sequence is: CASSLVGGADTQYF. The DNA reads TGTGCCAGCAGTTTAGTGGGAGGAGCGGATACGCAGTATTTT.